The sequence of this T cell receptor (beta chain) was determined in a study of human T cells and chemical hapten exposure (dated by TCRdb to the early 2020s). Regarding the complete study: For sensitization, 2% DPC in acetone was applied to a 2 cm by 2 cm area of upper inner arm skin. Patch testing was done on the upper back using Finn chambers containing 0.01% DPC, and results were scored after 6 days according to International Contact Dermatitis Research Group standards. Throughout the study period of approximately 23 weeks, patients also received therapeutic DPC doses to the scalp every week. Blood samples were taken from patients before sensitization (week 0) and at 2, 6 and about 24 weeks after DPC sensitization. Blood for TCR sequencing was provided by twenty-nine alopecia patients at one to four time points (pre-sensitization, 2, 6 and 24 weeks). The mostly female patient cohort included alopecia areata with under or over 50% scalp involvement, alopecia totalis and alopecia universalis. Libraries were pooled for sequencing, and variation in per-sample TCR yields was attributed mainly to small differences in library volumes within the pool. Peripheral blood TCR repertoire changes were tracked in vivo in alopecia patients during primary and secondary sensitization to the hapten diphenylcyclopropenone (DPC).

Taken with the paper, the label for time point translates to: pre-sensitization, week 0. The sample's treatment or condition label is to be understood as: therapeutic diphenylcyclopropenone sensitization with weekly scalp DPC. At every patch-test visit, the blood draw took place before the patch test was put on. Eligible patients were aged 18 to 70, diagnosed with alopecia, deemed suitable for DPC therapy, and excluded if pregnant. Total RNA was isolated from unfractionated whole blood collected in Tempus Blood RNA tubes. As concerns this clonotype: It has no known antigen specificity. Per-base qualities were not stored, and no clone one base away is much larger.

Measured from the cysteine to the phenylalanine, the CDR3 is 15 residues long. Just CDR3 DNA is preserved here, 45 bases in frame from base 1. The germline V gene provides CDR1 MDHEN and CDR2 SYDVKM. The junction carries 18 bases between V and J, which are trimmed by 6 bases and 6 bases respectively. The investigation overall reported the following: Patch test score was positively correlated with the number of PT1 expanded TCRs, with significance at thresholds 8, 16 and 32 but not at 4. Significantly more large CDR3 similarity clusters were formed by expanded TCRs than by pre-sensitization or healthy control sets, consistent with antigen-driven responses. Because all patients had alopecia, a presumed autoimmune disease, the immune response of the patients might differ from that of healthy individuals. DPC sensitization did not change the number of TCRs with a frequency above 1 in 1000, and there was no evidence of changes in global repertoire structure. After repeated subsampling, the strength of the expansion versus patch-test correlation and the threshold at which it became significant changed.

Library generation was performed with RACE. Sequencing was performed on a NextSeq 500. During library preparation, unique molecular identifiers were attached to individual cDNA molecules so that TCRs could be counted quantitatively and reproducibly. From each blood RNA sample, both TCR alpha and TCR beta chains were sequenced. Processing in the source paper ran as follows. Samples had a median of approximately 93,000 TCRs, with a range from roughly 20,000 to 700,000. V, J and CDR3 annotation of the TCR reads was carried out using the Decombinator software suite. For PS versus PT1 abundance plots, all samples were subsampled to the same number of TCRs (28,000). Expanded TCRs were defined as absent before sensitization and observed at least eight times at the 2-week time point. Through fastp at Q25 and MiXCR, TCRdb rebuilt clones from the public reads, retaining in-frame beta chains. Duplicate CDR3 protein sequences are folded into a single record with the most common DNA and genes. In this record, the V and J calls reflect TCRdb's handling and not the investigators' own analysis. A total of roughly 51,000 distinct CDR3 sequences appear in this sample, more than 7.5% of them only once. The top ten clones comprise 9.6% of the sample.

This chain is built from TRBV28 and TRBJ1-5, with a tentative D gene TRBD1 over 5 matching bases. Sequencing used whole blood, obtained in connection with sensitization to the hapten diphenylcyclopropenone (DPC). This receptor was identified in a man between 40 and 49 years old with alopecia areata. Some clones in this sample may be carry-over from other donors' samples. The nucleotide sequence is TGTGCCAGCAGATCTGCCCGGGGGGAGGGTCAGCCCCAGCATTTT. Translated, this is CASRSARGEGQPQHF. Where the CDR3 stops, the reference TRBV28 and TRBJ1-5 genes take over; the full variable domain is DVKVTQSSRYLVKRTGEKVFLECVQDMDHENMFWYRQDPGLGLRLIYFSYDVKMKEKGDIPEGYSVSREKKERFSLILESASTNQTSMYLCASRSARGEGQPQHFGDGTRLSIL.